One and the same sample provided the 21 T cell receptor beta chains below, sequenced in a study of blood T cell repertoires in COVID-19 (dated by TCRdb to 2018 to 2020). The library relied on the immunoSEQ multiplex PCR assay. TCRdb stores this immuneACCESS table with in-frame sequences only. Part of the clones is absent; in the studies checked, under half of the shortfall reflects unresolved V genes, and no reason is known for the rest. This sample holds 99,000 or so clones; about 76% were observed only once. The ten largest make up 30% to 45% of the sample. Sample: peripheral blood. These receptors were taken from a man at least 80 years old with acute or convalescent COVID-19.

The CDR3 loop is CASSPGQGTDTQYF. The DNA of the CDR3 is TGTGCCAGCAGTCCGGGACAGGGTACAGATACGCAGTATTTT. The chain links TRBV28 to TRBJ2-3; 9 bases map to TRBD1. In germline, CDR1 is MDHEN, CDR2 SYDVKM. The CDR3 contains 14 residues. V gave up 5 bases and J gave up 3 bases; unmatched junction bases: 3.

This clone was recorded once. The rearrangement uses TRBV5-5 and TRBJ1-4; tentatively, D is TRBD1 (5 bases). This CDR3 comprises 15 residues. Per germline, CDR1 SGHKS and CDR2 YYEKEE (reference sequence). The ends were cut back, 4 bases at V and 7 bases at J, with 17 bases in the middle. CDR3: CASSGRGGAVEKLFF. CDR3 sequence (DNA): TGTGCCAGCAGCGGTCGTGGAGGGGCGGTTGAAAAACTGTTTTTT. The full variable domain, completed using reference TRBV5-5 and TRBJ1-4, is DAGVTQSPTHLIKTRGQQVTLRCSPISGHKSVSWYQQVLGQGPQFIFQYYEKEERGRGNFPDRFSARQFPNYSSELNVNALLLGDSALYLCASSGRGGAVEKLFFGSGTQLSVL.

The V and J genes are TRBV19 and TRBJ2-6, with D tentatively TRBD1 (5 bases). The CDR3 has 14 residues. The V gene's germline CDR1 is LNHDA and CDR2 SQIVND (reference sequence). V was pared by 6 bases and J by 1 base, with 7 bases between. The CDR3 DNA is TGTGCCAGTAGAAGGGGATCTGGGGCCAACGTCCTGACTTTC. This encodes CASRRGSGANVLTF.

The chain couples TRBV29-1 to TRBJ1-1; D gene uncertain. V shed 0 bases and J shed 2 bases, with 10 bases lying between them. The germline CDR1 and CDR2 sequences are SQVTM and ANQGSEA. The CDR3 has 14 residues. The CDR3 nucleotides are TGCAGCGTTGAAGAGACCCGGGGAAACACTGAAGCTTTCTTT. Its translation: CSVEETRGNTEAFF.

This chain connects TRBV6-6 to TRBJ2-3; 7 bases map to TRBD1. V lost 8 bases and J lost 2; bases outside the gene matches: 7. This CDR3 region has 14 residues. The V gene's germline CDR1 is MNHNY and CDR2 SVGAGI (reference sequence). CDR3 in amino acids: CASLRQGFTDTQYF. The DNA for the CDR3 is TGTGCCAGCCTCCGACAGGGCTTCACAGATACGCAGTATTTT.

The CDR3 nucleotides read TGTGCCTGGAGTAAGAGTTTTTCCGGGGAGCTGTTTTTT. Its translation is CAWSKSFSGELFF. The V gene is TRBV30, the J gene TRBJ2-2; D is uncertain. This CDR3 contains 13 residues. The V and J ends lost 2 bases and 6 bases respectively, with 10 bases between them. The germline V gene encodes CDR1 GTSNPN and CDR2 SVGIG (reference sequence). The variable domain in full, with the rest retrieved from reference TRBV30 and TRBJ2-2, is SQTIHQWPATLVQPVGSPLSLECTVEGTSNPNLYWYRQAAGRGLQLLFYSVGIGQISSEVPQNLSASRPQDRQFILSSKKLLLSDSGFYLCAWSKSFSGELFFGEGSRLTVL.

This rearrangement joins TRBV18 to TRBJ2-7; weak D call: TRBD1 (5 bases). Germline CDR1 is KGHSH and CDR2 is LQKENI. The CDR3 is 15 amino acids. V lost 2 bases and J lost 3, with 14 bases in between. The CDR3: CASSPGLGQGYEQYF. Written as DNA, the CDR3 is TGTGCCAGCTCACCAGGCTTGGGGCAGGGCTACGAGCAGTACTTC.

DNA of the CDR3: TGTGCCAGCAGCTTCTCAGGATCTGGGGCCAACGTCCTGACTTTC. This encodes CASSFSGSGANVLTF. This chain connects TRBV11-1 to TRBJ2-6; D gene ambiguous. CDR1 SGHAT and CDR2 FQDESV come from the germline V gene (reference sequence). V lost 3 bases to trimming and J lost 1 base, with 7 bases between them. The CDR3 spans 15 residues.

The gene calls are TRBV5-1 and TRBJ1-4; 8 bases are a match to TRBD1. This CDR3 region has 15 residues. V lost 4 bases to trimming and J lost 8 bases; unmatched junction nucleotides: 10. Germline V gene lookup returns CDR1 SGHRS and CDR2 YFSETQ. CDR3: CASSNPQGAREKLFF. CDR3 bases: TGCGCCAGCAGCAATCCTCAGGGGGCTAGGGAAAAACTGTTTTTT.

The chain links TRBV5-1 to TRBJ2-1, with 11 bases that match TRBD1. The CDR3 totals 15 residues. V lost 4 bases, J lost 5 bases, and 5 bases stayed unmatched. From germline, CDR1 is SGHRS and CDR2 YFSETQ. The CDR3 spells CASSRTGGKNNEQFF. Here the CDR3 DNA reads TGCGCCAGCAGCAGGACAGGGGGCAAGAACAATGAGCAGTTCTTC.

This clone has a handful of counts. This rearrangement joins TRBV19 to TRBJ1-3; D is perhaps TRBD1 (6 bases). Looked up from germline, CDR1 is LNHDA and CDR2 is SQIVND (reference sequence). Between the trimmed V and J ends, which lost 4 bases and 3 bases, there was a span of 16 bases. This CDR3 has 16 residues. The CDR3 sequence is CASSNHRAGDGNTIYF. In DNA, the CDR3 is TGTGCCAGTAGTAACCACAGGGCTGGAGATGGAAACACCATATATTTT.

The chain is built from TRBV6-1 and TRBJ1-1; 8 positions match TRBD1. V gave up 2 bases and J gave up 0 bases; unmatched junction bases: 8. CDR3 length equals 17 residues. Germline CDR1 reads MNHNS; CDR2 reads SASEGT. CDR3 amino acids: CASSEWRTGHMNTEAFF. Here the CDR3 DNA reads TGTGCCAGCAGTGAATGGAGGACAGGGCATATGAACACTGAAGCTTTCTTT.

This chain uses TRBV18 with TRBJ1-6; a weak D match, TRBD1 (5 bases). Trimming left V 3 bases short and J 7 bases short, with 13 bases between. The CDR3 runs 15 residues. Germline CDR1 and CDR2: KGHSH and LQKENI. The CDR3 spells CASSPVDSYNSPLHF. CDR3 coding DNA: TGTGCCAGCTCACCGGTTGACAGCTACAATTCACCCCTCCACTTT. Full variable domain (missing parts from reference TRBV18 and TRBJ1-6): NAGVMQNPRHLVRRRGQEARLRCSPMKGHSHVYWYRQLPEEGLKFMVYLQKENIIDESGMPKERFSAEFPKEGPSILRIQQVVRGDSAAYFCASSPVDSYNSPLHFGNGTRLTVT.

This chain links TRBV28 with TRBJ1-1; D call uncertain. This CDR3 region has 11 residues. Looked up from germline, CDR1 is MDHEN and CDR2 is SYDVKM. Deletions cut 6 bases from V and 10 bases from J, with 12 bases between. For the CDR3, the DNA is TGTGCCAGCAGCACCCGCGGCGGAGCTTTCTTT. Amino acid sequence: CASSTRGGAFF.

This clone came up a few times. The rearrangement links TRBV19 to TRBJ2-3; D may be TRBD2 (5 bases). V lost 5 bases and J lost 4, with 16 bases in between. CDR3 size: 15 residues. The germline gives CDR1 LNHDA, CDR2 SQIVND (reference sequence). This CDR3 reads CASSGSLRGPDTQYF. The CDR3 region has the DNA TGTGCCAGTAGTGGGTCCCTTCGGGGTCCAGATACGCAGTATTTT. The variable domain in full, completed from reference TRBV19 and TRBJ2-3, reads DGGITQSPKYLFRKEGQNVTLSCEQNLNHDAMYWYRQDPGQGLRLIYYSQIVNDFQKGDIAEGYSVSREKKESFPLTVTSAQKNPTAFYLCASSGSLRGPDTQYFGPGTRLTVL.

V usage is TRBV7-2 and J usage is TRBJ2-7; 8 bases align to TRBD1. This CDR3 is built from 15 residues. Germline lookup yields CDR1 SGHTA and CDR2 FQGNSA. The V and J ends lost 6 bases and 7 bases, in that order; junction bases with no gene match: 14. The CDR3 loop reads CASRAGTGTTGEQYF. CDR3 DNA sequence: TGTGCCAGCAGGGCTGGGACAGGAACCACGGGGGAGCAGTACTTC.

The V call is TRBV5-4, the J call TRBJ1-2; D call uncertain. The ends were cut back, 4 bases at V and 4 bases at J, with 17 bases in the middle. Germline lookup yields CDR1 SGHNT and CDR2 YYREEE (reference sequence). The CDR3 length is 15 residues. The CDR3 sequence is CASSARERAGYGYTF. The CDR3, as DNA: TGTGCCAGCAGCGCGAGGGAGAGGGCGGGCTATGGCTACACCTTC. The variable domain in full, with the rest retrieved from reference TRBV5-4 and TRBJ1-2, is ETGVTQSPTHLIKTRGQQVTLRCSSQSGHNTVSWYQQALGQGPQFIFQYYREEENGRGNFPPRFSGLQFPNYSSELNVNALELDDSALYLCASSARERAGYGYTFGSGTRLTVV.

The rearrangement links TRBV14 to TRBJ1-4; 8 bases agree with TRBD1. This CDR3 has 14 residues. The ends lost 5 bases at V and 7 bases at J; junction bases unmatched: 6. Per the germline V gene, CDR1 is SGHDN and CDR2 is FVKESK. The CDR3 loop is CASSRDRPPEKLFF. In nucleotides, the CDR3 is TGTGCCAGCAGCAGGGACAGGCCTCCTGAAAAACTGTTTTTT.

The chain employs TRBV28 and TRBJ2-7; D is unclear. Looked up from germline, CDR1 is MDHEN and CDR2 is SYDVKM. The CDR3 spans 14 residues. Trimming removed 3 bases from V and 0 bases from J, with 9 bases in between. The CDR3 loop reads CASSFSRSSYEQYF. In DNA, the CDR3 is TGTGCCAGCAGTTTTTCGAGGAGCTCCTACGAGCAGTACTTC.

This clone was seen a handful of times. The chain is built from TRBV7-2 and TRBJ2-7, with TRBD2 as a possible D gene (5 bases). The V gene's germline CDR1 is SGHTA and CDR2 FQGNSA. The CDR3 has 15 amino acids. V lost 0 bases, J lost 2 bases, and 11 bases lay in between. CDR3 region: CASSLARVHTYEQYF. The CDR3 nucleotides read TGTGCCAGCAGCTTAGCGAGGGTCCACACCTACGAGCAGTACTTC. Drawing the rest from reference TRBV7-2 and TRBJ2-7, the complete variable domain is GAGVSQSPSNKVTEKGKDVELRCDPISGHTALYWYRQSLGQGLEFLIYFQGNSAPDKSGLPSDRFSAERTGGSVSTLTIQRTQQEDSAVYLCASSLARVHTYEQYFGPGTRLTVT.

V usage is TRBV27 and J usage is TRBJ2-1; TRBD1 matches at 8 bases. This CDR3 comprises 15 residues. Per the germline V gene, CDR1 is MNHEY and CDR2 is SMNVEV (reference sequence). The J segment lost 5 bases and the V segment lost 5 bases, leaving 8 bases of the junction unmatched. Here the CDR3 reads CASSPRGQMDNEQFF. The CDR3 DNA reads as TGTGCCAGCAGTCCCAGGGGGCAGATGGACAATGAGCAGTTCTTC.